This TCR beta chain was profiled in a study of T cells in Graves' hyperthyroidism and ophthalmopathy. Amplified TCR beta CDR3 regions derived from RNA transcripts. HTBI primers were the set used in a first-round RT-PCR of the TCR CDR3. TCRdb analysed the multiplex PCR reads with MiXCR anew, one entry per CDR3 protein. In the table there are 450,000 to 600,000 distinct CDR3 sequences, just under 20% of which are singletons. Uncontrolled infection, other autoimmune disease, pregnancy or lactation led to exclusion. Study-level findings and limits: A 13 V-J model separated ophthalmopathy from stable hyperthyroidism. Clonotypes that were expanded in thyroid above 0.001 mostly appeared in blood too.

The sample holds many counts of this clonotype. The antigen is unknown. This clonotype was sampled from a middle-aged man with Graves' ophthalmopathy. The sequenced sample consisted of blood.

The CDR3 region has the DNA TGTGCCAGCAGTGTAGACACCTTCAGCGGTGAGCAGTACTTC. As protein: CASSVDTFSGEQYF. The J gene is TRBJ2-7, the V gene TRBV6-1; tentative D call: TRBD2 (5 bases). The CDR3 extends over 14 amino acids. The germline V and J ends were trimmed by 4 bases and 7 bases, with 17 bases remaining between them. Germline CDR1 MNHNS, CDR2 SASEGT.